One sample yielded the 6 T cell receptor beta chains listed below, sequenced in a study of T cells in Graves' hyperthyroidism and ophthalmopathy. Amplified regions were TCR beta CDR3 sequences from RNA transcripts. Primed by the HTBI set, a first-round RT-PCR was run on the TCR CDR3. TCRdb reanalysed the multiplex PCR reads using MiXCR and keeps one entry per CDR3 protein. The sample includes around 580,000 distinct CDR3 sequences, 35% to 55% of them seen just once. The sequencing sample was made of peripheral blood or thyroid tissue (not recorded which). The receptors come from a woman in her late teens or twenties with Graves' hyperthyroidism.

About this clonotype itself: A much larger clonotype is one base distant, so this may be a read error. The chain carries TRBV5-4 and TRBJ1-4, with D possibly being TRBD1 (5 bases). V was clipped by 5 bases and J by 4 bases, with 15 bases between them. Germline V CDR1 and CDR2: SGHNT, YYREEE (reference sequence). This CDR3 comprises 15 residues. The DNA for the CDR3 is TGTGCCAGCAGTTCGGACATGGCCAATAATGAAAAACTGTTTTTT. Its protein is CASSSDMANNEKLFF.

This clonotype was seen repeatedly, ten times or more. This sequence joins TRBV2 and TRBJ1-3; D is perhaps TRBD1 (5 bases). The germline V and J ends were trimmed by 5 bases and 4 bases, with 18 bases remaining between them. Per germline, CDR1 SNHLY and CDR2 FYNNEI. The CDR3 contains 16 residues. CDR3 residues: CASSIMGRLAGNTIYF. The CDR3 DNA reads TGTGCCAGCAGTATAATGGGGCGGTTAGCCGGAAACACCATATATTTT.

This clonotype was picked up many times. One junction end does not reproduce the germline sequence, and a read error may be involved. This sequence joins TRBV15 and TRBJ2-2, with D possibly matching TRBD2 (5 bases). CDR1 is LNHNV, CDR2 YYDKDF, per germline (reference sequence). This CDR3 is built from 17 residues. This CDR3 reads CATSRLRVDSKTGELFF. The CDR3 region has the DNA TGTGCCACCAGCAGACTGAGGGTTGATTCGAAGACCGGGGAGCTGTTTTTT. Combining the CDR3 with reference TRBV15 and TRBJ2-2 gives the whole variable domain DAMVIQNPRYQVTQFGKPVTLSCSQTLNHNVMYWYQQKSSQAPKLLFHYYDKDFNNEADTPDNFQSRRPNTSFCFLDIRSPGLGDTAMYLCATSRLRVDSKTGELFFGEGSRLTVL.

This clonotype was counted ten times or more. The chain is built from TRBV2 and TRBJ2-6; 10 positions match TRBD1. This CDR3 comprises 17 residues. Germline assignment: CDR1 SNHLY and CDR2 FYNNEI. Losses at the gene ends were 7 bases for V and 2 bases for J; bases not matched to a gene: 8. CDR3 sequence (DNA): TGTGCCAGCATATGGCGACAGGGGGCAGCTGGGGCCAACGTCCTGACTTTC. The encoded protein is CASIWRQGAAGANVLTF. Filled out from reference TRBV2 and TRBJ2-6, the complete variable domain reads EPEVTQTPSHQVTQMGQEVILRCVPISNHLYFYWYRQILGQKVEFLVSFYNNEISEKSEIFDDQFSVERPDGSNFTLKIRSTKLEDSAMYFCASIWRQGAAGANVLTFGAGSRLTVL.

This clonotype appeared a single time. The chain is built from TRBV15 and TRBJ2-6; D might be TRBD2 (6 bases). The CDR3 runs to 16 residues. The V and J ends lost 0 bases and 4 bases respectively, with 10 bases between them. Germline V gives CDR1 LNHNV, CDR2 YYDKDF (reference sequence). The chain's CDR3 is CATSRDWAGGANVLTF. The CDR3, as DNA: TGTGCCACCAGCAGAGATTGGGCGGGAGGGGCCAACGTCCTGACTTTC.

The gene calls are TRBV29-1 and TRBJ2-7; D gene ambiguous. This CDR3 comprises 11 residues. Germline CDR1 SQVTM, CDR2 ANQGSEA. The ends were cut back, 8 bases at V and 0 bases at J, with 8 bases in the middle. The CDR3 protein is CSFGPSYEQYF. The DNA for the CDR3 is TGCAGCTTCGGTCCCTCCTACGAGCAGTACTTC.